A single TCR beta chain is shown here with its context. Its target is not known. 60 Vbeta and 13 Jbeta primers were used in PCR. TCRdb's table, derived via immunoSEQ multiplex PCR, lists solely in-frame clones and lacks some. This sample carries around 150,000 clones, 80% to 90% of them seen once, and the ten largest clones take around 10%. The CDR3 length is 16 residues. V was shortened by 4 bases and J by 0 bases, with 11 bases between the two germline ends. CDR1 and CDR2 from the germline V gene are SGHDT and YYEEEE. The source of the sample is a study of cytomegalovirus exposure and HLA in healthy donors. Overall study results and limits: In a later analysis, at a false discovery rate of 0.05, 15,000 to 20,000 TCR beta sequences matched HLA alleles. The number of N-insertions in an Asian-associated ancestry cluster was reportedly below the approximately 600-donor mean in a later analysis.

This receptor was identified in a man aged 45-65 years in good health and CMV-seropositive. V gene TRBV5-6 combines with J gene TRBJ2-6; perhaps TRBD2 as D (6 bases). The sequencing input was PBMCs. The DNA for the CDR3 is TGTGCCAGCAGCCCGACTAGGAGCTCTGGGGCCAACGTCCTGACTTTC. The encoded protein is CASSPTRSSGANVLTF.